This passage covers 21 T cell receptor beta chains from one sample sequenced in a study of T cell repertoires in cytomegalovirus infection. TCRdb used MiXCR to reprocess the reads, holding one entry per CDR3 protein. This repertoire shows 250,000 to 300,000 distinct CDR3 sequences, approximately 15% found once; its top ten account for around 47%. Sequencing was performed on CD8+ T cells from PBMCs. All receptors come from a human donor in good health (CMV status not recorded). Some clones in this sample may be carry-over from other donors' samples.

This clonotype was counted between two and nine times. The chain combines TRBV12-3 or TRBV12-4 with TRBJ2-7; 9 bases are shared with TRBD2. This CDR3 has 15 amino acids. With V trimmed by 6 bases and J by 7 bases, 13 bases remained unmatched. The CDR3 DNA is TGTGCCAGCAGCCCCCCCTCCGGGCTAGCGGGGGAGCAGTACTTC. Its translation is CASSPPSGLAGEQYF.

This clonotype was detected many times. The V and J genes are TRBV11-1 and TRBJ2-3; a possible D gene is TRBD1 (6 bases). Per the germline V gene, CDR1 is SGHAT and CDR2 is FQDESV (reference sequence). Deletions cut 5 bases from V and 1 base from J, with 19 bases between. The CDR3 consists of 17 residues. In nucleotides, the CDR3 is TGTGCCAGCAGCAAGCCCGAACTCAGGGGACGCACAGATACGCAGTATTTT. This gives the protein CASSKPELRGRTDTQYF. The entire variable domain, with the rest obtained from reference TRBV11-1 and TRBJ2-3, is as follows: EAEVAQSPRYKITEKSQAVAFWCDPISGHATLYWYRQILGQGPELLVQFQDESVVDDSQLPKDRFSAERLKGVDSTLKIQPAELGDSAMYLCASSKPELRGRTDTQYFGPGTRLTVL.

The chain links TRBV6-6 to TRBJ2-2; no firm D call. Germline-derived CDR1 and CDR2 are MNHNY and SVGAGI (reference sequence). V was pared by 5 bases and J by 6 bases, with 16 bases between. The CDR3 runs to 15 residues. CDR3 sequence: CASSTPEPAPGELFF. The CDR3, as DNA: TGTGCCAGCAGTACGCCGGAGCCTGCCCCCGGGGAGCTGTTTTTT.

The sample holds a few counts of this clonotype. The V and J genes are TRBV7-3 and TRBJ2-2; 10 nucleotides match TRBD1. V was pared by 5 bases and J by 2 bases, with 5 bases of the junction left unmatched. CDR1 and CDR2 (germline): SGHTA, FQGTGA. The CDR3 length is 16 residues. CDR3 sequence (DNA): TGTGCCAGCAGCCCACGGACAGGGGGAAACACCGGGGAGCTGTTTTTT. It yields the protein CASSPRTGGNTGELFF. The entire variable domain, with the rest obtained from reference TRBV7-3 and TRBJ2-2, is as follows: GAGVSQTPSNKVTEKGKYVELRCDPISGHTALYWYRQSLGQGPEFLIYFQGTGAADDSGLPNDRFFAVRPEGSVSTLKIQRTERGDSAVYLCASSPRTGGNTGELFFGEGSRLTVL.

The chain employs TRBV27 and TRBJ1-6; TRBD1 aligns across 7 bases. The ends lost 0 bases at V and 5 bases at J; junction bases unmatched: 4. The CDR3 totals 16 residues. Germline loops: CDR1 MNHEY, CDR2 SMNVEV (reference sequence). CDR3 bases: TGTGCCAGCAGTTTATCGAAGGGGGCCGATAATTCACCCCTCCACTTT. Its translation is CASSLSKGADNSPLHF.

This clonotype has at least ten counts. This sequence joins TRBV7-9 and TRBJ2-7; D ambiguous. The CDR3 spans 11 residues. The V end lost 7 bases, the J end lost 3 bases, and 7 bases lay between the germline ends. Germline assignment: CDR1 SEHNR and CDR2 FQNEAQ (reference sequence). CDR3 in DNA: TGTGCCAGCACGGAGATCTACGAGCAGTACTTC. This sequence encodes CASTEIYEQYF. Based on the CDR3 plus reference TRBV7-9 and TRBJ2-7, the full variable domain is DTGVSQNPRHKITKRGQNVTFRCDPISEHNRLYWYRQTLGQGPEFLTYFQNEAQLEKSRLLSDRFSAERPKGSFSTLEIQRTEQGDSAMYLCASTEIYEQYFGPGTRLTVT.

This clonotype was counted many times. V and J are TRBV6-5 and TRBJ2-7; D may be TRBD1 or TRBD2 (5 bases each). CDR1 and CDR2 (germline): MNHEY, SVGAGI. V lost 0 bases to trimming and J lost 2 bases, with 11 bases between them. The length of the CDR3 is 15 residues. In nucleotides, the CDR3 is TGTGCCAGCAGTTACTCGGGGGAAGGGCCCTACGAGCAGTACTTC. Encoded protein: CASSYSGEGPYEQYF.

The V gene is TRBV28, the J gene TRBJ2-1; D is perhaps TRBD1 or TRBD2 (5 bases each). Deletions cut 1 base from V and 0 bases from J, with 10 bases between. CDR3 length: 16 residues. From germline, CDR1 is MDHEN and CDR2 SYDVKM. The chain's CDR3 is CASSLSWGTSYNEQFF. CDR3 in DNA: TGTGCCAGCAGTTTATCGTGGGGGACCTCCTACAATGAGCAGTTCTTC.

The chain employs TRBV14 and TRBJ2-5, with TRBD1 matching 8 bases. V shed 2 bases, J shed 3 bases, and the junction held 8 bases outside the gene matches. There are 16 residues in the CDR3. Germline V gene lookup returns CDR1 SGHDN and CDR2 FVKESK. CDR3 bases: TGTGCCAGCAGCCAAACGGACAGGGAGCTTAAAGAGACCCAGTACTTC. Translated: CASSQTDRELKETQYF.

The chain carries TRBV20-1 and TRBJ2-2, with D perhaps TRBD1 (5 bases). From germline, CDR1 is DFQATT and CDR2 SNEGSKA (reference sequence). The CDR3 spans 14 residues. Deletions cut 5 bases from V and 0 bases from J, with 10 bases between. For the CDR3, the DNA is TGCAGTGCTGATGACAGCTCGAACACCGGGGAGCTGTTTTTT. Its protein is CSADDSSNTGELFF.

In its sample, this clonotype was seen many times. This chain links TRBV7-8 with TRBJ1-1; 10 bases line up with TRBD1. The ends lost 4 bases at V and 0 bases at J; junction bases unmatched: 5. There are 16 residues in the CDR3. CDR1 and CDR2 (germline): SGHVS, FQNEAQ. The CDR3 loop is CASSWDRGPMNTEAFF. The CDR3 DNA reads as TGTGCCAGCAGCTGGGACAGGGGCCCCATGAACACTGAAGCTTTCTTT.

This clonotype was picked up many times. The chain carries TRBV7-9 and TRBJ1-2; no firm D call. This CDR3 region has 14 residues. The germline gives CDR1 SEHNR, CDR2 FQNEAQ (reference sequence). Trimming pared 4 bases from V and 4 bases from J, leaving 13 bases between. In DNA form, the CDR3 reads TGTGCCAGCAGCTCACCCCATGGGAGCTATGGCTACACCTTC. Residues: CASSSPHGSYGYTF.

In this sample, this clonotype turned up a few times. This rearrangement joins TRBV7-6 to TRBJ1-2; perhaps TRBD1 as D (5 bases). This CDR3 has 14 amino acids. CDR1 and CDR2 from the germline V gene are SGHVS and FNYEAQ. Trimming removed 3 bases from V and 0 bases from J, with 8 bases in between. CDR3 DNA: TGTGCCAGCAGCTTGAGGACACCTAACTATGGCTACACCTTC. This gives the protein CASSLRTPNYGYTF. Based on the CDR3 plus reference TRBV7-6 and TRBJ1-2, the full variable domain is GAGVSQSPRYKVTKRGQDVALRCDPISGHVSLYWYRQALGQGPEFLTYFNYEAQQDKSGLPNDRFSAERPEGSISTLTIQRTEQRDSAMYRCASSLRTPNYGYTFGSGTRLTVV.

This clonotype showed up many times. The chain recombines TRBV7-2 with TRBJ1-5; no clear D gene. This CDR3 has 16 residues. In germline, CDR1 is SGHTA, CDR2 FQGNSA. Trimming left V 0 bases short and J 9 bases short, with 18 bases between. This chain's CDR3 is CASSLARTAGGMPQHF. The CDR3 DNA sequence: TGTGCCAGCAGCTTAGCTCGAACGGCCGGAGGGATGCCCCAGCATTTT.

This clonotype was detected ten times or more. V usage is TRBV7-9 and J usage is TRBJ2-5, with a tentative D call TRBD2 (6 bases). Trimming pared 4 bases from V and 3 bases from J, leaving 15 bases between. Germline-derived CDR1 and CDR2 are SEHNR and FQNEAQ (reference sequence). The CDR3 spans 15 residues. The CDR3 sequence is CASSSSRPGEETQYF. In DNA, the CDR3 is TGTGCCAGCAGCTCTAGCAGGCCGGGGGAAGAGACCCAGTACTTC.

V and J are TRBV5-5 and TRBJ1-2; 9 positions match TRBD1. V gave up 5 bases and J gave up 5 bases; unmatched junction bases: 10. The CDR3 is 15 residues long. Per the germline V gene, CDR1 is SGHKS and CDR2 is YYEKEE (reference sequence). This chain's CDR3 is CASSSPGQGRYGYTF. The CDR3 DNA reads TGTGCCAGCAGTTCACCGGGACAGGGACGTTATGGCTACACCTTC.

This clonotype has a handful of counts. V and J are TRBV20-1 and TRBJ1-4; D unresolved. The V gene's germline CDR1 is DFQATT and CDR2 SNEGSKA (reference sequence). The CDR3 is 15 amino acids. Trimming pared 0 bases from V and 0 bases from J, leaving 8 bases between. The CDR3 is CSAREVQPTNEKLFF. The DNA of the CDR3 is TGCAGTGCTAGAGAAGTCCAGCCAACTAATGAAAAACTGTTTTTT.

This clonotype occurred many times. The genes are TRBV28 and TRBJ1-1; D is unresolved. The CDR3 has 14 amino acids. V was cut by 1 base and J by 4 bases, with 10 bases left in between. Germline CDR1 reads MDHEN; CDR2 reads SYDVKM. Here the CDR3 DNA reads TGTGCCAGCAGTTTATCGGCCGGGAGCACTGAAGCTTTCTTT. Its protein product is CASSLSAGSTEAFF.

The V call is TRBV5-1, the J call TRBJ1-4; D is ambiguous. V lost 1 base to trimming and J lost 4 bases, with 5 bases between them. The CDR3 is made up of 13 amino acids. Germline CDR1 reads SGHRS; CDR2 reads YFSETQ. The DNA of the CDR3 is TGCGCCAGCAGCTTGAACAGTAATGAAAAACTGTTTTTT. Translated, it gives CASSLNSNEKLFF.

Ten or more counts support this clonotype. V usage is TRBV7-2 and J usage is TRBJ1-1; D may be TRBD1 (5 bases). CDR1 is SGHTA, CDR2 FQGNSA, per germline. The CDR3 is 14 residues long. Deletions cut 1 base from V and 4 bases from J, with 10 bases between. The CDR3 DNA reads as TGTGCCAGCAGCTTAGTAACCGGGGCCACTGAAGCTTTCTTT. This codes for CASSLVTGATEAFF. Using reference TRBV7-2 and TRBJ1-1 for the parts outside the CDR3, the full variable domain is GAGVSQSPSNKVTEKGKDVELRCDPISGHTALYWYRQSLGQGLEFLIYFQGNSAPDKSGLPSDRFSAERTGGSVSTLTIQRTQQEDSAVYLCASSLVTGATEAFFGQGTRLTVV.

This clonotype was found a few times. The chain has TRBV7-9 and TRBJ1-4; D remains unclear. This CDR3 has 13 amino acids. Germline V gene sequence: CDR1 SEHNR, CDR2 FQNEAQ (reference sequence). Deletions cut 7 bases from V and 7 bases from J, with 13 bases between. The CDR3 bases are TGTGCCAGCATGGGGATCGGAGGTGAAAAACTGTTTTTT. This encodes CASMGIGGEKLFF.